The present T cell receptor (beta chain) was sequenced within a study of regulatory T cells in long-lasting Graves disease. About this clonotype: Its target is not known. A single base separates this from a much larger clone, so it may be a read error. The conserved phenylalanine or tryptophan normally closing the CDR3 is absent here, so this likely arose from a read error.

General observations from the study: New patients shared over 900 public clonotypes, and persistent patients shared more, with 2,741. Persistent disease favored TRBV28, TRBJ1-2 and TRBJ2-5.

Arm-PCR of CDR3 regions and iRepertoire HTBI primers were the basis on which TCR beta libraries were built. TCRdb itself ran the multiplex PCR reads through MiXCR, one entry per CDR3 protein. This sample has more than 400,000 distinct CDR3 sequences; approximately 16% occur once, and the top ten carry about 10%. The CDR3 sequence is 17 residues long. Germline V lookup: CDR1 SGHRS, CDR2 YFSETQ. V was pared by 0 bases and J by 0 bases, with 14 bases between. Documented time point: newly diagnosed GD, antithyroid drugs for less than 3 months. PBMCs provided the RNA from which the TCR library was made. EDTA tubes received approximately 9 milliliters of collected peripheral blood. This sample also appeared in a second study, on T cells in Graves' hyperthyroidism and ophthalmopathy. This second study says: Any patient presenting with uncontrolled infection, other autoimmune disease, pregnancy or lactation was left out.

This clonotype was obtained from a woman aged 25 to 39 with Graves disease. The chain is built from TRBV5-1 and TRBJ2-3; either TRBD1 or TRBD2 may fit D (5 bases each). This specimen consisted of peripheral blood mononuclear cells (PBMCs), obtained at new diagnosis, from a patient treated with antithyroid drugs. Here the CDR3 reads CASSLVPPGPSTDTQYS. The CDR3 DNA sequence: TGCGCCAGCAGCTTGGTGCCTCCGGGGCCTAGCACAGATACGCAGTATTCT.